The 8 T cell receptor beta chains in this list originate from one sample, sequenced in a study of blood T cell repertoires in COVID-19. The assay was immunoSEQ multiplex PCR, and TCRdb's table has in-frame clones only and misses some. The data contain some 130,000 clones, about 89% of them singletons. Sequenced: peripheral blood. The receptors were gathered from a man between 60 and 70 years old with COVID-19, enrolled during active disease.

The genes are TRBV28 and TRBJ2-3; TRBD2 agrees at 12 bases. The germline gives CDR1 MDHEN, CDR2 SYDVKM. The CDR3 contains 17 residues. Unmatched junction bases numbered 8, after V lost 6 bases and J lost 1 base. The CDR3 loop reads CASSTRLAGDGTDTQYF. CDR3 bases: TGTGCCAGCAGCACGAGACTAGCGGGGGATGGCACAGATACGCAGTATTTT.

The CDR3 bases are TGTGCCAGCAGCGCCTCCCTCCGAGATGAAAAACTGTTTTTT. It translates to CASSASLRDEKLFF. The chain carries TRBV9 and TRBJ1-4; no definite D call. Germline V gene sequence: CDR1 SGDLS, CDR2 YYNGEE. The CDR3 is 14 amino acids. Trimming stripped 3 bases from V and 6 bases from J, with 12 bases between.

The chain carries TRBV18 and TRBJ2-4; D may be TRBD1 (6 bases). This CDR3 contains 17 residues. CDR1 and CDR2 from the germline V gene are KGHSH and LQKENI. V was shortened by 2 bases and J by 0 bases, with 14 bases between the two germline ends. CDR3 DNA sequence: TGTGCCAGCTCACCATACACTCAGGGGATAGCCAAAAACATTCAGTACTTC. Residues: CASSPYTQGIAKNIQYF.

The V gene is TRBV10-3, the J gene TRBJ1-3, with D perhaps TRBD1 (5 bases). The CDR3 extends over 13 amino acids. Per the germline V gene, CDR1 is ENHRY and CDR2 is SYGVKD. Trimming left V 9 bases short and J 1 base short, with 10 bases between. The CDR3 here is CAIRGDSGNTIYF. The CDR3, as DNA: TGTGCCATTCGGGGGGATTCTGGAAACACCATATATTTT.

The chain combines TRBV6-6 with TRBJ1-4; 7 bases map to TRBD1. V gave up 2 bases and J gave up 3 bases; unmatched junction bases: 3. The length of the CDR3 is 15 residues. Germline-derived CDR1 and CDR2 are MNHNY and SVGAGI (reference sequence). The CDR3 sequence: CASSYEGQSNEKLFF. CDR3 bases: TGTGCCAGCAGTTACGAGGGACAGTCTAATGAAAAACTGTTTTTT.

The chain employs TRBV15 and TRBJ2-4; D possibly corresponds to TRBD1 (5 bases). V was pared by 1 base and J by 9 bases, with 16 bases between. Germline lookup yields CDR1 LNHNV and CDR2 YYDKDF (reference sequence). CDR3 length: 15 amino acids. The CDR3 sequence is CATSRGREGYGIQYF. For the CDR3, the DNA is TGTGCCACCAGCAGAGGCAGGGAAGGGTACGGCATTCAGTACTTC.

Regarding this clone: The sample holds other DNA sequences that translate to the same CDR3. The CDR3 sequence is CASSLGQNYGYTF. The CDR3 nucleotides read TGTGCCAGCAGCTTAGGGCAAAACTATGGCTACACCTTC. The gene calls are TRBV11-2 and TRBJ1-2; D is unresolved. Trimming stripped 1 base from V and 2 bases from J, with 5 bases between. The V gene's germline CDR1 is SGHAT and CDR2 FQNNGV. The CDR3 sequence is 13 residues long.

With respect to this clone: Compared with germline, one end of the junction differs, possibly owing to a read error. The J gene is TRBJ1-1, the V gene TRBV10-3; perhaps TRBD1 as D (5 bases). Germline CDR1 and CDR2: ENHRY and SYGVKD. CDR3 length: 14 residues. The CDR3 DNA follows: TGTGCCATCAGGGAGTTGGGGGGGAACACTGAAGCTTTCTTT. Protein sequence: CAIRELGGNTEAFF.